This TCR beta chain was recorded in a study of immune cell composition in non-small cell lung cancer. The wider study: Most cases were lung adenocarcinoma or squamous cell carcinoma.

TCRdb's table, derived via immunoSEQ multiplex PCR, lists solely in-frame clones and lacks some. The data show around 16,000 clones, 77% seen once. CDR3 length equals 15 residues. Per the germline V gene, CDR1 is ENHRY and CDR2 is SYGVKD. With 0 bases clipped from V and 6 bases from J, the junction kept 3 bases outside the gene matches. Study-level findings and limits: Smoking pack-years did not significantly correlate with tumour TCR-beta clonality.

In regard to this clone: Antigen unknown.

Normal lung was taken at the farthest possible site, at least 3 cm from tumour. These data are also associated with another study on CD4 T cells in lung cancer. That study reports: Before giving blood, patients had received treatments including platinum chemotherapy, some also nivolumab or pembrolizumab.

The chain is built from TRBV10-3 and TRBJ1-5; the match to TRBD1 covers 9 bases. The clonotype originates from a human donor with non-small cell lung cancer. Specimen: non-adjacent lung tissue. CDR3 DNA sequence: TGTGCCATCAGTGAGTCTACAGGGGGCATTCAGCCCCAGCATTTT. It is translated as CAISESTGGIQPQHF.